The next 30 T cell receptor beta chains were all read from a single sample in a study of CD8+CD57+ T cells in acquired aplastic anemia. Profiling that covered TCR beta VDJ and CDR3 relied on genomic DNA as its template. TCRdb re-called the reads with MiXCR, one entry per CDR3 protein. The data show hundreds of thousands of distinct CDR3 sequences, about two thirds seen once. Sequences were obtained from sorted CD4+, CD8+, or CD8+CD57+ T cells (not recorded which) from PBMCs. Receptor source: a human donor in good health, serving as a control.

The chain combines TRBV7-2 with TRBJ1-6, with D hard to call. CDR3 length equals 13 residues. From germline, CDR1 is SGHTA and CDR2 FQGNSA. V was cut by 6 bases and J by 10 bases, with 13 bases left in between. CDR3 sequence reads: CASRWTVSSPLHF. The CDR3 DNA follows: TGTGCCAGCAGATGGACGGTTAGCTCACCCCTCCACTTT.

The gene calls are TRBV20-1 and TRBJ2-3; 8 nucleotides match TRBD2. The germline gives CDR1 DFQATT, CDR2 SNEGSKA (reference sequence). The CDR3 length is 15 residues. The V and J ends lost 3 bases and 4 bases, in that order; junction bases with no gene match: 9. CDR3 DNA: TGCAGTGCTAGGCGCGCGGGACTAGGTTCAGATACGCAGTATTTT. It translates to CSARRAGLGSDTQYF.

The chain uses TRBV12-3 or TRBV12-4 and TRBJ2-7; D gene ambiguous. Trimming removed 6 bases from V and 3 bases from J, with 18 bases in between. The CDR3 spans 15 residues. CDR3 residues: CASSFIISWDYEQYF. CDR3 DNA sequence: TGTGCCAGCAGCTTTATTATCTCGTGGGACTACGAGCAGTACTTC.

Of note for this clonotype: A much bigger clone sits one base away, suggesting this may be a read error. The V and J genes are TRBV5-6 and TRBJ2-1; D gene unclear. The CDR3 sequence is 15 residues long. Per the germline V gene, CDR1 is SGHDT and CDR2 is YYEEEE. The CDR3 bases are TGTGCCAGCAGCTTGCTAGGCAACTCCTACAATGAGCGGTTCTTC. This gives the protein CASSLLGNSYNERFF.

The CDR3 DNA reads as TGTGCCAGCAGCTCCACCCAGGGGTCGTATGAGCAGTACTTC. Protein product: CASSSTQGSYEQYF. V gene TRBV7-2 combines with J gene TRBJ2-7; weak D call: TRBD1 (6 bases). Trimming took off 4 bases at V and 7 bases at J, with 17 bases between the two ends. This CDR3 is built from 14 residues. Germline V gives CDR1 SGHTA, CDR2 FQGNSA.

Worth noting for this clonotype: One end of the junction varies from germline; a read error may be responsible. The V gene is TRBV7-2, the J gene TRBJ1-1, with D possibly matching TRBD1 (5 bases). The CDR3 has 14 amino acids. Germline lookup yields CDR1 SGHTA and CDR2 FQGNSA. CDR3 amino acids: CASSPPGQGTGEQF. CDR3 nucleotide sequence: TGTGCCAGCAGCCCCCCGGGCCAGGGAACGGGGGAGCAGTTT.

The chain employs TRBV5-6 and TRBJ2-7; 8 bases map to TRBD2. Trimming removed 3 bases from V and 1 base from J; junction bases left unmatched: 6. Germline CDR1 is SGHDT and CDR2 is YYEEEE. The CDR3 totals 15 residues. The CDR3, as DNA: TGTGCCAGCAGCTCCCCGGGAGGGATTTCCTACGAGCAGTACTTC. Protein sequence: CASSSPGGISYEQYF.

The chain carries TRBV7-2 and TRBJ1-4; D not resolved. Germline V lookup: CDR1 SGHTA, CDR2 FQGNSA. The length of the CDR3 is 15 residues. Deletions cut 4 bases from V and 17 bases from J, with 26 bases between. The CDR3 loop is CASSWHSRSTEAFFF. CDR3 DNA sequence: TGTGCCAGCAGCTGGCACAGCCGCAGCACTGAAGCTTTCTTTTTT.

For this clonotype: This CDR3 is missing its conserved last phenylalanine or tryptophan, likely due to a read error. No DNA is shown, since the ends of the CDR3 on it are uncertain; the CDR3 is the one TCRdb lists. The gene calls are TRBV7-2 and TRBJ1-2. Germline CDR1 SGHTA, CDR2 FQGNSA. The CDR3 has 12 residues if both end residues are counted. CDR3: CASSLTPYGYNL.

This clonotype showed up just once. This chain connects TRBV7-2 to TRBJ2-5, with 8 bases matching TRBD1. With 5 bases clipped from V and 4 bases from J, the junction kept 9 bases outside the gene matches. The CDR3 loop spans 15 amino acids. CDR1 and CDR2 (germline): SGHTA, FQGNSA. The CDR3 coding sequence is TGTGCCAGCAGCGCCGACAGGGGTTACGGAGAGACCCAGTACTTC. This sequence encodes CASSADRGYGETQYF.

The J gene is TRBJ1-2, the V gene TRBV19, with D possibly being TRBD1 (5 bases). Trimming pared 8 bases from V and 7 bases from J, leaving 20 bases between. This CDR3 is 14 amino acids long. Germline V gene lookup returns CDR1 LNHDA and CDR2 SQIVND (reference sequence). CDR3 protein: CASATEQERGGYTF. CDR3 sequence (DNA): TGTGCCAGTGCCACGGAACAGGAGAGGGGTGGCTACACCTTC.

The rearrangement joins TRBV5-4 to TRBJ1-2; D is uncertain. V dropped 4 bases and J dropped 4 bases, with 11 bases sitting between them. The CDR3 contains 13 residues. The germline gives CDR1 SGHNT, CDR2 YYREEE (reference sequence). CDR3 sequence: CASSPDIFYGYTF. DNA for the CDR3: TGTGCCAGCAGCCCCGACATCTTCTATGGCTACACCTTC. The full variable domain, in which reference TRBV5-4 and TRBJ1-2 provide the parts outside the CDR3, is ETGVTQSPTHLIKTRGQQVTLRCSSQSGHNTVSWYQQALGQGPQFIFQYYREEENGRGNFPPRFSGLQFPNYSSELNVNALELDDSALYLCASSPDIFYGYTFGSGTRLTVV.

The rearrangement joins TRBV2 to TRBJ1-1; D may be TRBD1 (5 bases). The CDR3 extends over 15 amino acids. Germline V gene sequence: CDR1 SNHLY, CDR2 FYNNEI. V was shortened by 6 bases and J by 6 bases, with 20 bases between the two germline ends. The CDR3 sequence: CASSFEGQGTAEAFF. DNA for the CDR3: TGTGCCAGCAGCTTCGAGGGCCAGGGTACCGCTGAAGCTTTCTTT.

The rearrangement joins TRBV29-1 to TRBJ1-4; D gene uncertain. Germline V gene lookup returns CDR1 SQVTM and CDR2 ANQGSEA. V lost 4 bases to trimming and J lost 6 bases, with 6 bases between them. This CDR3 is 11 amino acids long. The CDR3 sequence: CSVVAYEKLFF. CDR3 bases: TGCAGCGTTGTGGCTTATGAAAAACTGTTTTTT.

At least ten counts were recorded for this clonotype. The chain recombines TRBV15 with TRBJ1-2; no clear D. The CDR3 has 14 amino acids. Trimming pared 0 bases from V and 4 bases from J, leaving 9 bases between. Germline V lookup: CDR1 LNHNV, CDR2 YYDKDF (reference sequence). The CDR3 sequence is CATSRDRAVYGYTF. CDR3 nucleotides: TGTGCCACCAGCAGAGATCGGGCAGTCTATGGCTACACCTTC. Full variable domain (outside the CDR3, taken from reference TRBV15 and TRBJ1-2): DAMVIQNPRYQVTQFGKPVTLSCSQTLNHNVMYWYQQKSSQAPKLLFHYYDKDFNNEADTPDNFQSRRPNTSFCFLDIRSPGLGDTAMYLCATSRDRAVYGYTFGSGTRLTVV.

Points on this clonotype: Compared with germline, one end of the junction differs, possibly owing to a read error. The V gene is TRBV7-8, the J gene TRBJ2-6; D tentatively reads TRBD1 or TRBD2 (6 bases each). CDR1 SGHVS and CDR2 FQNEAQ come from the germline V gene. This CDR3 has 15 amino acids. Here the CDR3 DNA reads TGTGCCAGTAGGGGGGCTAAGTCAGGGACCAACGGCCTGACTTTC. This translates into CASRGAKSGTNGLTF. Drawing the rest from reference TRBV7-8 and TRBJ2-6, the complete variable domain is GAGVSQSPRYKVAKRGQDVALRCDPISGHVSLFWYQQALGQGPEFLTYFQNEAQLDKSGLPSDRFFAERPEGSVSTLKIQRTQQEDSAVYLCASRGAKSGTNGLTFGAGSRLTVL.

In this sample, this clonotype turned up once. This chain connects TRBV7-2 to TRBJ2-5; D is undetermined. The germline V gene encodes CDR1 SGHTA and CDR2 FQGNSA. CDR3 length: 14 residues. The V end was cut by 4 bases, the J end by 2 bases, with 11 bases between. CDR3 in amino acids: CASSSVGRQETQYF. The CDR3, as DNA: TGTGCCAGCAGCTCCGTAGGCAGGCAAGAGACCCAGTACTTC.

This clonotype has ten or more counts. The V call is TRBV6-5, the J call TRBJ2-3; 9 bases map to TRBD2. The junction had 9 bases not matched to a gene; V was cut back by 6 bases and J by 5 bases. Germline CDR1 reads MNHEY; CDR2 reads SVGAGI. The length of the CDR3 is 15 residues. CDR3 DNA: TGTGCCAGCAGAGTAGAGCGGGGGGCCGGAGATACGCAGTATTTT. It encodes CASRVERGAGDTQYF.

The sample holds many counts of this clonotype. The chain couples TRBV24-1 to TRBJ1-5, with D perhaps TRBD1 (5 bases). Trimming cost V 9 bases and J 5 bases, with 13 bases left between them. Germline-derived CDR1 and CDR2 are KGHDR and SFDVKD. The CDR3 covers 13 residues. Here the CDR3 DNA reads TGTGCCACCGCTAGCGGGGGGGATCAGCCCCAGCATTTT. As protein: CATASGGDQPQHF.

The rearrangement joins TRBV20-1 to TRBJ2-2; 12 nucleotides line up with TRBD2. V lost 3 bases to trimming and J lost 7 bases; unmatched junction nucleotides: 6. Germline CDR1 reads DFQATT; CDR2 reads SNEGSKA (reference sequence). CDR3 length: 15 amino acids. The CDR3 nucleotides read TGCAGTGCTAGTAGGACTAGCGGGGTGGGCGGGGAGCTGTTTTTT. It translates to CSASRTSGVGGELFF.

This rearrangement joins TRBV20-1 to TRBJ2-3; D gene ambiguous. CDR1 and CDR2 (germline): DFQATT, SNEGSKA (reference sequence). V shed 5 bases and J shed 13 bases, with 19 bases lying between them. This CDR3 spans 12 amino acids. The CDR3 loop reads CSAFENRQREYF. The DNA for the CDR3 is TGCAGTGCTTTTGAAAACCGGCAGAGAGAGTATTTT.

This clonotype showed up many times. The rearrangement uses TRBV27 and TRBJ1-2, with 7 bases lining up with TRBD1. Looked up from germline, CDR1 is MNHEY and CDR2 is SMNVEV (reference sequence). With 3 bases clipped from V and 8 bases from J, the junction kept 6 bases outside the gene matches. The CDR3 runs to 13 residues. The CDR3: CASSLDRTMGYTF. DNA for the CDR3: TGTGCCAGCAGTTTGGACAGGACGATGGGCTACACCTTC.

A remark on this clonotype: A junction end diverges from the germline sequence, so it may reflect a read error. V is TRBV19 and J is TRBJ1-5, with a weak D call TRBD1 (5 bases). Matching the DNA end better, TRBJ1-1 makes the J call doubtful. Looked up from germline, CDR1 is LNHDA and CDR2 is SQIVND (reference sequence). The CDR3 loop spans 13 amino acids. CDR3 protein: CASSVGGYTEAFF. CDR3 DNA: TGTGCCAGTAGCGTTGGGGGGTACACGGAAGCTTTCTTT.

With respect to this clonotype: Just one base apart from a much larger clone, this may be a read error. The chain uses TRBV6-5 and TRBJ2-5; tentatively, D is TRBD2 (6 bases). CDR1 MNHEY and CDR2 SVGAGI come from the germline V gene. V was cut by 6 bases and J by 2 bases, with 16 bases left in between. CDR3 length: 15 residues. CDR3 nucleotide sequence: TGTGCCAGCAGACCCCGGGACGGACTACAAGAGACCCAGTACTTC. It encodes CASRPRDGLQETQYF.

The chain is built from TRBV7-2 and TRBJ2-5; D not resolved. This CDR3 is 11 amino acids long. Germline V CDR1 and CDR2: SGHTA, FQGNSA. The ends were cut back, 9 bases at V and 5 bases at J, with 10 bases in the middle. The CDR3 loop is CASMFGETQYF. CDR3 DNA sequence: TGTGCCAGTATGTTCGGGGAGACCCAGTACTTC.

This clonotype was recorded at least ten times. The V and J genes are TRBV5-1 and TRBJ2-1; a possible D gene is TRBD2 (6 bases). The CDR3 runs to 15 residues. Germline-derived CDR1 and CDR2 are SGHRS and YFSETQ. With 4 bases removed from V and 4 bases from J, the gap between germline ends came to 15 bases. CDR3 residues: CASSPQGLTYNEQFF. The CDR3 DNA reads as TGCGCCAGCAGCCCCCAGGGACTTACATACAATGAGCAGTTCTTC.

This clonotype was detected ten times or more. J is TRBJ1-1 and V is TRBV20-1; 7 bases align to TRBD1. The CDR3 contains 15 residues. J gave up 5 bases and V 6 bases, and 15 bases lay outside the gene matches. Germline CDR1 DFQATT, CDR2 SNEGSKA (reference sequence). The CDR3 loop reads CSAQGGRTGLTEAFF. For the CDR3, the DNA is TGCAGTGCCCAGGGGGGTCGAACAGGGTTAACTGAAGCTTTCTTT.

The chain joins TRBV9 to TRBJ2-1, with D unresolved. V lost 4 bases, J lost 12 bases, and 23 bases lay in between. CDR1 SGDLS and CDR2 YYNGEE come from the germline V gene. The CDR3 covers 15 residues. CDR3 residues: CASSQGAREQYLQFF. The DNA for the CDR3 is TGTGCCAGCAGCCAAGGCGCGCGCGAGCAGTACTTGCAGTTCTTC.

As for this clonotype: Its ends do not fully match the called genes, so a read error is possible. The genes are TRBV7-8 and TRBJ2-3; the match to TRBD2 covers 12 bases. The V gene's germline CDR1 is SGHVS and CDR2 FQNEAQ. This CDR3 has 14 residues. CDR3: CASSLGGLAGRKIF. CDR3 nucleotides: TGTGCCAGCAGCTTAGGAGGACTAGCGGGGCGGAAGATATTT.

The genes are TRBV2 and TRBJ2-7, with TRBD2 identical over 12 bases. J gave up 9 bases and V 3 bases, and 6 bases lay outside the gene matches. Germline-derived CDR1 and CDR2 are SNHLY and FYNNEI. CDR3 length: 14 amino acids. The CDR3 loop is CASSELLAGGVQYV. The DNA of the CDR3 is TGTGCCAGCAGTGAGCTACTAGCGGGAGGAGTGCAGTACGTC.